A single sample is the source of the 24 T cell receptor beta chains below, sequenced in a study of blood T cell dynamics during melanoma immunotherapy. TCRdb's table, derived via immunoSEQ multiplex PCR, lists solely in-frame clones and lacks some. Among roughly 16,000 clones listed, roughly 92% were seen once. Time point indicated: pre-treatment baseline. Sample: blood, taken from a patient treated with checkpoint blockade. The receptors originated from a human donor with melanoma.

The CDR3 DNA sequence: TGTGCCTGGAGGGCTGAGGGACGGAACTATGGCTACACCTTC. This gives the protein CAWRAEGRNYGYTF. The chain is built from TRBV30 and TRBJ1-2; possible D gene TRBD1, 5 bases. This CDR3 has 14 residues. Germline V gene sequence: CDR1 GTSNPN, CDR2 SVGIG (reference sequence). V shed 3 bases and J shed 2 bases, with 13 bases lying between them. The complete variable domain, with remaining parts taken from reference TRBV30 and TRBJ1-2, reads SQTIHQWPATLVQPVGSPLSLECTVEGTSNPNLYWYRQAAGRGLQLLFYSVGIGQISSEVPQNLSASRPQDRQFILSSKKLLLSDSGFYLCAWRAEGRNYGYTFGSGTRLTVV.

The chain carries TRBV7-2 and TRBJ2-7, with D possibly being TRBD1 or TRBD2 (5 bases each). The V gene's germline CDR1 is SGHTA and CDR2 FQGNSA. The V and J ends lost 5 bases and 3 bases respectively, with 14 bases between them. The CDR3 contains 14 residues. CDR3: CASSPRDGHYEQYF. The CDR3 bases are TGTGCCAGCAGCCCTCGGGACGGGCACTACGAGCAGTACTTC.

The V and J genes are TRBV4-3 and TRBJ2-3; TRBD2 agrees at 10 bases. Germline CDR1 and CDR2: LGHNA and YSLEER. With V trimmed by 0 bases and J by 1 base, 7 bases remained unmatched. The CDR3 runs 18 residues. The CDR3 sequence is CASSQDEVAGGRTDTQYF. In DNA, the CDR3 is TGCGCCAGCAGCCAAGATGAGGTAGCGGGGGGTCGCACAGATACGCAGTATTTT.

This clone has only one observation. The V and J genes are TRBV5-1 and TRBJ2-1; 7 nucleotides align to TRBD2. The V segment lost 2 bases and the J segment 8 bases; nucleotides outside the gene matches: 1. CDR1 is SGHRS and CDR2 is YFSETQ in the germline V gene. The CDR3 loop spans 12 amino acids. The CDR3 region is CASSFAGDEQFF. CDR3 nucleotides: TGCGCCAGCAGCTTCGCGGGAGATGAGCAGTTCTTC.

V usage is TRBV5-1 and J usage is TRBJ2-7; TRBD1 might be the D (5 bases). The germline CDR1 and CDR2 sequences are SGHRS and YFSETQ. The CDR3 totals 14 residues. Between the trimmed V and J ends, which lost 0 bases and 3 bases, there was a span of 10 bases. The CDR3 spells CASSLVVQGYEQYF. The CDR3 nucleotides read TGCGCCAGCAGCTTGGTAGTCCAGGGCTACGAGCAGTACTTC.

This sequence joins TRBV7-2 and TRBJ1-3; 10 bases are shared with TRBD1. Germline V CDR1 and CDR2: SGHTA, FQGNSA. V was pared by 3 bases and J by 5 bases, with 13 bases of the junction left unmatched. The CDR3 is made up of 18 amino acids. The CDR3 DNA reads TGTGCCAGCAGCTTCTCATCCCGGGACAGGGGATATAGAAACACCATATATTTT. This gives the protein CASSFSSRDRGYRNTIYF.

This clone showed up just a few times. The genes are TRBV7-9 and TRBJ2-1; tentative D call: TRBD2 (5 bases). The length of the CDR3 is 15 residues. CDR1 and CDR2 from the germline V gene are SEHNR and FQNEAQ (reference sequence). Trimming left V 1 base short and J 4 bases short, with 11 bases between. The CDR3 region has the DNA TGTGCCAGCAGCTTAGGCAGCGGCAAATACAATGAGCAGTTCTTC. It is translated as CASSLGSGKYNEQFF.

The chain combines TRBV7-7 with TRBJ1-1, with 7 positions matching TRBD1. In germline, CDR1 is SSHAT, CDR2 FNYEAQ (reference sequence). The CDR3 spans 16 residues. With V trimmed by 7 bases and J by 3 bases, 14 bases remained unmatched. CDR3 bases: TGTGCCAGCACCCCCCCGACAGGGTGGGTTGACACTGAAGCTTTCTTT. Encoded protein: CASTPPTGWVDTEAFF.

The chain recombines TRBV19 with TRBJ1-1; 7 bases line up with TRBD1. V lost 4 bases, J lost 5 bases, and 10 bases stayed unmatched. The CDR3 spans 15 residues. Per germline, CDR1 LNHDA and CDR2 SQIVND (reference sequence). CDR3 sequence (DNA): TGTGCCAGTAGTAGCCCCCAGACAGGGAAGACTGAAGCTTTCTTT. Protein: CASSSPQTGKTEAFF.

This chain uses TRBV5-4 with TRBJ1-2, with D maybe TRBD1 (6 bases). Germline V gene sequence: CDR1 SGHNT, CDR2 YYREEE (reference sequence). This CDR3 spans 14 amino acids. Trimming removed 3 bases from V and 7 bases from J, with 16 bases in between. CDR3 region: CASSSPGGRLGYTF. CDR3 nucleotide sequence: TGTGCCAGCAGCTCACCCGGGGGGCGGCTTGGCTACACCTTC.

This chain connects TRBV29-1 to TRBJ1-2; unclear D gene. The CDR3 loop spans 11 amino acids. The V gene lost 4 bases and the J gene lost 5 bases, with 8 bases spanning the gap. The germline CDR1 and CDR2 sequences are SQVTM and ANQGSEA. In DNA form, the CDR3 reads TGCAGCGTTGTGGCCCCGTATGGCTACACCTTC. It specifies CSVVAPYGYTF.

This clone showed up just once. The chain links TRBV5-1 to TRBJ2-5; 8 bases match TRBD1. CDR1 and CDR2 (germline): SGHRS, YFSETQ. This CDR3 has 13 residues. Trimming at V came to 2 bases and at J to 4 bases, leaving 1 base not matched to a gene. The CDR3: CASSFQGAETQYF. The CDR3 DNA is TGCGCCAGCAGCTTTCAGGGGGCAGAGACCCAGTACTTC.

The gene calls are TRBV14 and TRBJ2-3, with 7 positions matching TRBD1. The V gene end was trimmed by 0 bases and the J gene end by 2 bases; junction bases not matched to a gene: 2. Germline V gene sequence: CDR1 SGHDN, CDR2 FVKESK. The CDR3 extends over 15 amino acids. The CDR3 loop is CASSQDRGTTDTQYF. CDR3 nucleotides: TGTGCCAGCAGCCAAGACAGGGGGACCACAGATACGCAGTATTTT. Based on the CDR3 plus reference TRBV14 and TRBJ2-3, the full variable domain is EAGVTQFPSHSVIEKGQTVTLRCDPISGHDNLYWYRRVMGKEIKFLLHFVKESKQDESGMPNNRFLAERTGGTYSTLKVQPAELEDSGVYFCASSQDRGTTDTQYFGPGTRLTVL.

The rearrangement uses TRBV2 and TRBJ1-1, with D tentatively TRBD1 (5 bases). This CDR3 is built from 12 residues. Germline CDR1 reads SNHLY; CDR2 reads FYNNEI. Trimming took off 7 bases at V and 6 bases at J, with 12 bases between the two ends. The DNA of the CDR3 is TGTGCCAGCACCACTGACAGCTCTGAAGCTTTCTTT. This sequence encodes CASTTDSSEAFF.

The chain employs TRBV5-4 and TRBJ1-4, with D maybe TRBD1 (6 bases). Trimming left V 0 bases short and J 7 bases short, with 13 bases between. From germline, CDR1 is SGHNT and CDR2 YYREEE (reference sequence). This CDR3 has 15 amino acids. The CDR3 is CASSLDPTGSEKLFF. As DNA, the CDR3 is TGTGCCAGCAGCTTGGATCCGACAGGTTCTGAAAAACTGTTTTTT.

The chain recombines TRBV9 with TRBJ1-4; the D gene is possibly TRBD1 (6 bases). The CDR3 sequence is 16 residues long. Per the germline V gene, CDR1 is SGDLS and CDR2 is YYNGEE. Trimming removed 0 bases from V and 3 bases from J, with 12 bases in between. The CDR3 here is CASSVGDTGANEKLFF. The CDR3 nucleotides are TGTGCCAGCAGCGTAGGGGACACGGGGGCTAATGAAAAACTGTTTTTT.

This chain joins TRBV10-3 and TRBJ2-5, with 10 bases that match TRBD2. V was clipped by 8 bases and J by 0 bases; unmatched bases: 3. Germline V gives CDR1 ENHRY, CDR2 SYGVKD. CDR3 length: 14 amino acids. DNA for the CDR3: TGTGCCATCGGAGCGGGGGGGAACCAAGAGACCCAGTACTTC. Amino acids: CAIGAGGNQETQYF.

This chain links TRBV2 with TRBJ2-7; the D is unclear. Trimming removed 5 bases from V and 7 bases from J, with 12 bases in between. This CDR3 has 12 amino acids. In germline, CDR1 is SNHLY, CDR2 FYNNEI. The CDR3 here is CASSKLGPEQYF. CDR3 bases: TGTGCCAGCAGTAAACTCGGCCCGGAGCAGTACTTC.

The rearrangement joins TRBV11-3 to TRBJ1-2; D is possibly TRBD1 (5 bases). The V end lost 4 bases, the J end lost 4 bases, and 16 bases lay between the germline ends. The CDR3 has 15 residues. The germline V gene has CDR1 SGHNT and CDR2 YENEEA. The DNA for the CDR3 is TGTGCCAGCAGCTCCAGGGTTCGGCCAGTCTATGGCTACACCTTC. Residues: CASSSRVRPVYGYTF.

The chain links TRBV5-1 to TRBJ2-7, with 7 bases matching TRBD1. Germline V gene lookup returns CDR1 SGHRS and CDR2 YFSETQ. After removal of 0 bases from V and 2 bases from J, the junction contained 2 bases not matched to a gene. The CDR3 length is 14 residues. The CDR3 is CASSLAGTAYEQYF. The CDR3 region has the DNA TGCGCCAGCAGCTTGGCCGGGACAGCCTACGAGCAGTACTTC.

This clone came up once. V gene TRBV19 combines with J gene TRBJ1-1; possibly TRBD1 for D (6 bases). This CDR3 is 14 amino acids long. The V end lost 7 bases, the J end lost 1 base, and 13 bases lay between the germline ends. Germline V gives CDR1 LNHDA, CDR2 SQIVND (reference sequence). The CDR3, as DNA: TGTGCCAGTAAGTCTTCGGGGGCGAACACTGAAGCTTTCTTT. Encoded protein: CASKSSGANTEAFF.

The chain combines TRBV25-1 with TRBJ2-7, with 8 bases identical to TRBD1. The V and J ends lost 6 bases and 0 bases, in that order; junction bases with no gene match: 4. CDR3 length: 14 residues. Germline CDR1 reads MGHDK; CDR2 reads SYGVNS. Here the CDR3 DNA reads TGTGCCAGCAGCCCGGGACAGGCCTCCTACGAGCAGTACTTC. Protein: CASSPGQASYEQYF.

The rearrangement links TRBV6-5 to TRBJ1-2, with D unresolved. The V end was cut by 0 bases, the J end by 10 bases, with 12 bases between. This CDR3 has 13 residues. Germline V gene lookup returns CDR1 MNHEY and CDR2 SVGAGI. The CDR3 DNA sequence: TGTGCCAGCAGTTACTCGTTAGACACGTTCTACACCTTC. This codes for CASSYSLDTFYTF.

The V gene is TRBV6-1, the J gene TRBJ2-2, with 7 bases that match TRBD1. Per germline, CDR1 MNHNS and CDR2 SASEGT. J lost 0 bases, V lost 4 bases, and 2 bases had no gene match. There are 15 residues in the CDR3. CDR3 in amino acids: CASSADRANTGELFF. The CDR3 region has the DNA TGTGCCAGCAGTGCAGACAGGGCGAACACCGGGGAGCTGTTTTTT.